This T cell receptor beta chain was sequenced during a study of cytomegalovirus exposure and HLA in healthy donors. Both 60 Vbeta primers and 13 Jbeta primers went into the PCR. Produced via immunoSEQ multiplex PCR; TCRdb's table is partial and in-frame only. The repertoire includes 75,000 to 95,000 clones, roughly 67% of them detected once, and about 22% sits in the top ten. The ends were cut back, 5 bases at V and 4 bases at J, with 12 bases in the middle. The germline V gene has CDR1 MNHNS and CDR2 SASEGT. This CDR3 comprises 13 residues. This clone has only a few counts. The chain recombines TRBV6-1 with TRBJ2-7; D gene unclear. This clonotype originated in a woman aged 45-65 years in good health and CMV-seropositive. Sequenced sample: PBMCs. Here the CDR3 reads CASSPFFMYEQYF. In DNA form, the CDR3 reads TGTGCCAGCAGTCCCTTTTTTATGTACGAGCAGTACTTC.